This entry lists 25 T cell receptor beta chains sequenced from one sample in a study of beta chain features in type 1 diabetes. The isolated RNA, all of it, was reverse transcribed, so expressed TCRB transcripts were what got sequenced. Clones were read by immunoSEQ multiplex PCR, and TCRdb kept only the in-frame ones, dropping some. This sample has 330,000 or so clones, with 14% found just once. The sample taken for sequencing was central memory CD4+ T cells from blood. These receptors all stem from a man aged 25-45 years in good health.

This clone was observed a few times. The germline gene is not matched at one end of the junction; a read error may be the cause. The V call is TRBV10-3, the J call TRBJ2-1, with 8 bases matching TRBD1. Germline CDR1 is ENHRY and CDR2 is SYGVKD. This CDR3 contains 12 residues. The CDR3 DNA sequence: TGTGCCAGCAGTTACTCCGGACAGGGTTCGGTCTTC. It specifies CASSYSGQGSVF.

This clone has more than one count but fewer than ten. The chain joins TRBV4-3 to TRBJ1-1; D not certain. The V end was cut by 8 bases, the J end by 5 bases, with 18 bases between. Germline values: CDR1 LGHNA, CDR2 YSLEER. The length of the CDR3 is 14 residues. The CDR3 DNA reads TGCGCCAGCCGGGCTCTTTTAAAGGGAACTGAAGCTTTCTTT. Translation: CASRALLKGTEAFF.

This clone was counted once. Distinct nucleotide sequences in the sample also encode this CDR3. This chain links TRBV7-8 with TRBJ2-1, with no clear D. Trimming cost V 3 bases and J 0 bases, with 9 bases left between them. The V gene's germline CDR1 is SGHVS and CDR2 FQNEAQ. There are 15 residues in the CDR3. CDR3 region: CASSFPQSSYNEQFF. DNA for the CDR3: TGTGCCAGCAGCTTCCCTCAGAGCTCCTACAATGAGCAGTTCTTC. Using reference TRBV7-8 and TRBJ2-1 for the parts outside the CDR3, the full variable domain is GAGVSQSPRYKVAKRGQDVALRCDPISGHVSLFWYQQALGQGPEFLTYFQNEAQLDKSGLPSDRFFAERPEGSVSTLKIQRTQQEDSAVYLCASSFPQSSYNEQFFGPGTRLTVL.

The gene calls are TRBV15 and TRBJ2-3; D might be TRBD1 or TRBD2, each matching 6 bases. CDR3 length equals 14 residues. V dropped 9 bases and J dropped 3 bases, with 16 bases sitting between them. Germline V lookup: CDR1 LNHNV, CDR2 YYDKDF (reference sequence). Here the CDR3 DNA reads TGTGCCACGGGTGGGGGGCTTGGTACAGATACGCAGTATTTT. It yields the protein CATGGGLGTDTQYF.

In its sample, this clone was seen many times. This sequence joins TRBV19 and TRBJ2-7; D uncertain. Deletions cut 6 bases from V and 6 bases from J, with 12 bases between. CDR1 and CDR2 from the germline V gene are LNHDA and SQIVND (reference sequence). The CDR3 covers 12 residues. This CDR3 is CASSTVNGEQYF. DNA for the CDR3: TGTGCCAGTAGCACAGTGAACGGCGAGCAGTACTTC.

This clone was counted a few times. V is TRBV13 and J is TRBJ1-2; D not certain. The CDR3 runs to 14 residues. Trimming cost V 5 bases and J 8 bases, with 18 bases left between them. Germline assignment: CDR1 PRHDT and CDR2 FYEKMQ (reference sequence). Written as DNA, the CDR3 is TGTGCCAGCAGCCCAACAGATACTGTATGGGGCTACACCTTC. It is translated as CASSPTDTVWGYTF.

This clone was detected a few times. This rearrangement joins TRBV11-2 to TRBJ2-5; D remains unclear. V lost 6 bases, J lost 9 bases, and 20 bases lay in between. The CDR3 length is 14 residues. Germline V gene lookup returns CDR1 SGHAT and CDR2 FQNNGV. CDR3 sequence reads: CASSLNVRGQAQYF. The DNA of the CDR3 is TGTGCCAGCAGTCTAAACGTTCGTGGTCAGGCCCAGTACTTC.

This clone was counted between two and nine times. This sequence joins TRBV5-1 and TRBJ1-1; 7 nucleotides align to TRBD1. The CDR3 loop spans 14 amino acids. V shed 4 bases, J shed 4 bases, and the junction held 7 bases outside the gene matches. Per germline, CDR1 SGHRS and CDR2 YFSETQ. The CDR3 DNA follows: TGCGCCAGCAGCCAGGAATGGACAGGCACTGAAGCTTTCTTT. It yields the protein CASSQEWTGTEAFF.

This rearrangement joins TRBV25-1 to TRBJ2-2; D is undetermined. Germline values: CDR1 MGHDK, CDR2 SYGVNS. This CDR3 spans 17 amino acids. V was shortened by 3 bases and J by 5 bases, with 19 bases between the two germline ends. In DNA form, the CDR3 reads TGTGCCAGCAGTGACAGTCCAAGGGCCGGAAATACCGGGGAGCTGTTTTTT. Translating it yields CASSDSPRAGNTGELFF.

In this sample, this clone turned up a few times. The identical CDR3 is also encoded by other nucleotide sequences in the sample. J is TRBJ2-5 and V is TRBV29-1; weak D call: TRBD1 (5 bases). The CDR3 sequence is 11 residues long. V lost 4 bases and J lost 2, with 5 bases in between. Germline-derived CDR1 and CDR2 are SQVTM and ANQGSEA. In nucleotides, the CDR3 is TGCAGCGTTGCAGGGCAAGAGACCCAGTACTTC. Translation gives CSVAGQETQYF.

V gene TRBV27 combines with J gene TRBJ2-1; D is undetermined. CDR3 length equals 12 residues. Between the trimmed V and J ends, which lost 1 base and 12 bases, there was a span of 10 bases. CDR1 is MNHEY and CDR2 is SMNVEV in the germline V gene (reference sequence). The DNA for the CDR3 is TGTGCCAGCAGTTTATATGGCAAGGGGCAGTTCTTC. The encoded protein is CASSLYGKGQFF.

This clone has just a few counts. The chain has TRBV5-6 and TRBJ2-5; unclear D gene. From germline, CDR1 is SGHDT and CDR2 YYEEEE. The CDR3 extends over 14 amino acids. V was shortened by 2 bases and J by 2 bases, with 10 bases between the two germline ends. CDR3 protein: CASSFNWPQETQYF. In nucleotides, the CDR3 is TGTGCCAGCAGCTTTAACTGGCCACAAGAGACCCAGTACTTC. Combining the CDR3 with reference TRBV5-6 and TRBJ2-5 gives the whole variable domain DAGVTQSPTHLIKTRGQQVTLRCSPKSGHDTVSWYQQALGQGPQFIFQYYEEEERQRGNFPDRFSGHQFPNYSSELNVNALLLGDSALYLCASSFNWPQETQYFGPGTRLLVL.

The CDR3 DNA reads TGTGCCAGCTCACACGTAGACAGGGGGGCCAGGACCCAGTACTTC. Translated: CASSHVDRGARTQYF. The J gene is TRBJ2-5, the V gene TRBV18; TRBD1 matches at 9 bases. The trim removed 4 bases at V and 7 bases at J, leaving 10 bases unmatched. Germline V gene data show CDR1 as KGHSH and CDR2 as LQKENI. The CDR3 consists of 15 residues.

The V call is TRBV5-6, the J call TRBJ2-3; D is ambiguous. In germline, CDR1 is SGHDT, CDR2 YYEEEE. The length of the CDR3 is 15 residues. V lost 2 bases, J lost 3 bases, and 13 bases lay in between. CDR3 in DNA: TGTGCCAGCAGCTTCCAGAGACCCATAACAGATACGCAGTATTTT. Encoded protein: CASSFQRPITDTQYF. The full variable domain, completed using reference TRBV5-6 and TRBJ2-3, is DAGVTQSPTHLIKTRGQQVTLRCSPKSGHDTVSWYQQALGQGPQFIFQYYEEEERQRGNFPDRFSGHQFPNYSSELNVNALLLGDSALYLCASSFQRPITDTQYFGPGTRLTVL.

This clone was observed a few times. The chain links TRBV9 to TRBJ2-3; the D gene could be TRBD1 or TRBD2 (5 bases each). Germline V gene data show CDR1 as SGDLS and CDR2 as YYNGEE. Deletions cut 0 bases from V and 0 bases from J, with 11 bases between. The length of the CDR3 is 16 residues. In nucleotides, the CDR3 is TGTGCCAGCAGCGTAGGGGTATGGGGGAGCACAGATACGCAGTATTTT. It is translated as CASSVGVWGSTDTQYF. The entire variable domain, with the rest obtained from reference TRBV9 and TRBJ2-3, is as follows: DSGVTQTPKHLITATGQRVTLRCSPRSGDLSVYWYQQSLDQGLQFLIQYYNGEERAKGNILERFSAQQFPDLHSELNLSSLELGDSALYFCASSVGVWGSTDTQYFGPGTRLTVL.

As for this clone: The same CDR3 is also encoded by other DNA sequences in this sample. The CDR3 reads CASSVEPLGQPQHF. CDR3 DNA sequence: TGTGCCAGCAGCGTAGAACCCCTGGGCCAGCCCCAGCATTTT. This sequence joins TRBV9 and TRBJ1-5; D is uncertain. V lost 0 bases, J lost 7 bases, and 11 bases lay in between. The CDR3 extends over 14 amino acids. Looked up from germline, CDR1 is SGDLS and CDR2 is YYNGEE.

The V and J genes are TRBV29-1 and TRBJ1-2; the D is unclear. This CDR3 region has 11 residues. The V gene's germline CDR1 is SQVTM and CDR2 ANQGSEA. The V end lost 4 bases, the J end lost 5 bases, and 8 bases lay between the germline ends. DNA of the CDR3: TGCAGCGTTGTGGGCAGTTATGGCTACACCTTC. This translates into CSVVGSYGYTF.

This clone was seen more than once but under ten times. V is TRBV30 and J is TRBJ2-1, with 7 bases that match TRBD2. With 2 bases clipped from V and 7 bases from J, the junction kept 8 bases outside the gene matches. CDR3 length equals 14 residues. CDR1 is GTSNPN and CDR2 is SVGIG in the germline V gene (reference sequence). CDR3 coding DNA: TGTGCCTGGAGTACAGCGGGACCTGAGAATGAGCAGTTCTTC. Protein product: CAWSTAGPENEQFF.

The chain is built from TRBV5-4 and TRBJ2-3; D is undetermined. The ends were cut back, 4 bases at V and 1 base at J, with 10 bases in the middle. CDR1 and CDR2 (germline): SGHNT, YYREEE (reference sequence). The CDR3 is 14 residues long. The CDR3 DNA reads as TGTGCCAGCAGCCAATTATCTGGCACAGATACGCAGTATTTT. This encodes CASSQLSGTDTQYF.

The rearrangement uses TRBV4-3 and TRBJ1-2; the match to TRBD1 covers 9 bases. In germline, CDR1 is LGHNA, CDR2 YSLEER. The CDR3 length is 14 residues. The V and J ends lost 0 bases and 5 bases, in that order; junction bases with no gene match: 1. The CDR3 DNA reads TGCGCCAGCAGCCAAGAAGGGACAGGGTATGGCTACACCTTC. Translation: CASSQEGTGYGYTF.

This clone was picked up many times. The chain links TRBV14 to TRBJ2-5, with D unclear. The CDR3 is 13 residues long. V was shortened by 0 bases and J by 6 bases, with 8 bases between the two germline ends. CDR1 and CDR2 (germline): SGHDN, FVKESK. CDR3 bases: TGTGCCAGCAGCCAAGAATTTATGAAGACCCAGTACTTC. Protein sequence: CASSQEFMKTQYF.

This clone was detected only a few times. The chain employs TRBV18 and TRBJ1-4, with a possible D match to TRBD1 (5 bases). The CDR3 covers 14 residues. Trimming took 3 bases from V and 8 from J, leaving 13 bases between them. CDR1 is KGHSH and CDR2 is LQKENI in the germline V gene. CDR3 DNA: TGTGCCAGCTCACCCGACAGCGGGAGGGAAAAACTGTTTTTT. Its translation is CASSPDSGREKLFF.

The V gene is TRBV5-4, the J gene TRBJ2-5; D is possibly TRBD1 (5 bases). The CDR3 has 14 residues. Deletions cut 2 bases from V and 1 base from J, with 9 bases between. In germline, CDR1 is SGHNT, CDR2 YYREEE (reference sequence). The CDR3 is CASSFRGVQETQYF. The CDR3 nucleotides are TGTGCCAGCAGCTTTAGGGGTGTCCAAGAGACCCAGTACTTC.

J is TRBJ1-5 and V is TRBV30; D is unresolved. Germline CDR1 reads GTSNPN; CDR2 reads SVGIG (reference sequence). The V gene lost 0 bases and the J gene lost 7 bases, with 10 bases spanning the gap. The CDR3 runs 13 residues. The CDR3 protein is CAWSVGGSQPQHF. CDR3 nucleotides: TGTGCCTGGAGTGTAGGTGGTTCCCAGCCCCAGCATTTT.

The CDR3 DNA reads as TGTGCCAGCAGCCCACGAAACAAGGGGGGGAACATTCAGTACTTC. Protein: CASSPRNKGGNIQYF. The chain uses TRBV5-5 and TRBJ2-4, with D tentatively TRBD2 (7 bases). This CDR3 is built from 15 residues. Germline values: CDR1 SGHKS, CDR2 YYEKEE (reference sequence). V lost 4 bases, J lost 7 bases, and 18 bases lay in between.